This T cell receptor (beta chain) was retrieved from a study of OX40 agonist ivuxolimab in advanced cancers. Background for the entire study: Ivuxolimab was a fully human IgG2 agonistic monoclonal antibody targeting the costimulatory receptor OX40 (CD134). Intravenous ivuxolimab was administered to patients every 2 weeks at six dose levels: 0.01, 0.1, 0.3, 1.5, 3 and 10 mg/kg. Of the 50 or so patients in dose escalation, some 20 had hepatocellular carcinoma, about 15 had melanoma, 9 had renal cell carcinoma and 9 had head and neck cancer. Prior anti-PD-1, anti-PD-L1 or anti-CTLA-4 therapy was permitted, and checkpoint inhibitors had been received by around 40% of dose-escalation patients. Partial responses occurred in three dose-escalation patients: two with cutaneous melanoma and one with hepatocellular carcinoma. The paper covers the monotherapy dose-escalation part of the phase I ivuxolimab trial, which included N ≈ 54 patients. Peripheral TCRbeta sequencing was intended to test whether TCR sequence diversity was altered and clonal T-cell expansion was caused by ivuxolimab. In the dose-escalation cohort, 70% to 85% of patients were male, and the mean age was approximately 60 years with a range of 23 to 79.

The trial excluded patients who had a history of autoimmune disease or were on systemic immunosuppression. In every dose cohort, peripheral blood was drawn for TCR sequencing at baseline, cycle 4 day 1, and cycle 7 day 1. Samples came from an open-label, multicenter, first-in-human phase I dose-escalation trial of ivuxolimab. Adults with locally advanced or metastatic head and neck squamous cell, hepatocellular, melanoma or renal cell carcinoma were enrolled in the trial. Before TCR sequencing, CD4+ and CD8+ T cells were separately sorted from peripheral blood. The study at large found these results: In the 0.1-3.0 mg/kg groups, partial responders were among the patients with the lowest normalized peripheral clonal expansion, particularly in CD8+ T cells. The antigen specificity of the clonally expanded peripheral T cells was not determined. At doses of 0.1 to 3.0 mg/kg, clonal expansion of both CD4+ and CD8+ T cells in blood was seen between baseline and week 6. After ivuxolimab, CD8+ T cells had more expanded clones than CD4+ T cells on average. Low levels of normalized T-cell clonal expansion were also seen in some nonresponding patients.

Genomic DNA was extracted from sorted cells for sequencing of the TCRbeta CDR3 region. TCRbeta CDR3 regions were sequenced using the immunoSEQ Assay. Not all clones reach the TCRdb copy of this immuneACCESS table, which keeps in-frame sequences only. Checked studies attribute under half of the gap to unresolved V genes and leave the rest unexplained. The sample table lists about 18,000 clones, roughly four fifths of them with a count of one. The top ten clones comprise less than 55% of the sample. Worth noting for this clone: It has no known antigen specificity. No per-base quality is available; no much larger clone lies one base away.

The source of this sequence is an adult with an advanced solid tumor such as melanoma, head and neck, liver or kidney cancer. The sample was CD4+ or CD8+ T cells sorted from blood, taken in a trial of the OX40 agonist ivuxolimab.

In nucleotides, the sequence is TGTGCCACCAGCTGGTCGGGAAACACCATATATTTT. Its protein is CATSWSGNTIYF. Recombination joined TRBV15 with TRBJ1-3; the D gene is not confidently resolved. The CDR3 numbers 12 residues from cysteine through phenylalanine. Only the CDR3 DNA is retained, 36 bases long and in frame from the first base. The CDR1 and CDR2 encoded by the germline V gene (reference sequence) are LNHNV and YYDKDF. Deletion took 5 bases off V and 4 bases off J, with a span of 6 bases between the germline ends.